This TCR beta chain was recovered during a study of type 1 regulatory T cells (dated by TCRdb to the early 2020s). Concerning the study at large: The study characterized an in vitro protocol that generated a Tr1-enriched, alloantigen-specific CD4 T cell product named T-allo10. T-allo10 was being tested clinically in patients with hematological malignancies who were undergoing allogeneic hematopoietic stem cell transplantation.

Note on this clonotype: This clone's antigen is unknown. Per-base qualities were not stored, and no clone one base away is much larger.

The investigation overall reported the following: A more restricted TCR repertoire was observed in Tr1 cells than in non-Tr1 cells, and this restriction was interpreted in the study as alloantigen-induced clonal expansion.

Sequenced on an Illumina MiSeq. Using fastp at Q25 and MiXCR, TCRdb reprocessed the public reads and kept productive beta chains. Rows with a matching CDR3 protein are joined into one entry that keeps the most common DNA and genes. The table for this sample lists roughly 46,000 distinct CDR3 sequences; 12% of them were counted only once. The top ten constitute 8% to 8.5% of the sample. The source material was cultured non-Tr1 T cells, either the whole culture or a sorted T cell fraction (not recorded which). Explained via the paper, the cell subset or site label denotes: non-Tr1 population from the T-allo10 product. The receptor's source is a human donor in good health.

The DNA reads as follows: TGTGCCAGCAGTTTCCGACAGGGCAATAACTATGGCTACACCTTC. The translation is CASSFRQGNNYGYTF. This receptor chain uses TRBV12-3 or TRBV12-4 and TRBJ1-2, with 7 central nucleotides matching TRBD1. Trimming removed 3 bases from V and 1 base from J; the gene matches leave 5 bases unexplained. The CDR3 runs 15 amino acids, cysteine and phenylalanine included. Only the CDR3 DNA is retained, 45 bases long and in frame from the first base.